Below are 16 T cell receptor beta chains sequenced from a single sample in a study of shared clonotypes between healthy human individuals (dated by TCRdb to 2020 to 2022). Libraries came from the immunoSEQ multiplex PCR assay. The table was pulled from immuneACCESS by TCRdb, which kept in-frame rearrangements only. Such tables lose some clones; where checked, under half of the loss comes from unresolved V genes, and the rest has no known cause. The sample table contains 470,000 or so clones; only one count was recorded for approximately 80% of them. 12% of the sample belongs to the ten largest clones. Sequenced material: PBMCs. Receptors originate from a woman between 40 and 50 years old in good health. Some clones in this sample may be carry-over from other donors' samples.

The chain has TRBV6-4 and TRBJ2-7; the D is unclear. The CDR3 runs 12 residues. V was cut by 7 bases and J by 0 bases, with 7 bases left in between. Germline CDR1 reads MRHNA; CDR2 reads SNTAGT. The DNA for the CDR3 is TGTGCCAGCAAAGCTTTCTCCTACGAGCAGTACTTC. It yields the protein CASKAFSYEQYF.

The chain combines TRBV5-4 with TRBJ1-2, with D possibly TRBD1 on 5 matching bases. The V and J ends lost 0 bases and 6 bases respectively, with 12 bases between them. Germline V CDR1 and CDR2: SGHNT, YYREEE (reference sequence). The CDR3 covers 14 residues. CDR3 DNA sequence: TGTGCCAGCAGCTTGGCGGGGGAGGGACATGGCTACACCTTC. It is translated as CASSLAGEGHGYTF. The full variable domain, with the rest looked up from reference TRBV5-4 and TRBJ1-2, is ETGVTQSPTHLIKTRGQQVTLRCSSQSGHNTVSWYQQALGQGPQFIFQYYREEENGRGNFPPRFSGLQFPNYSSELNVNALELDDSALYLCASSLAGEGHGYTFGSGTRLTVV.

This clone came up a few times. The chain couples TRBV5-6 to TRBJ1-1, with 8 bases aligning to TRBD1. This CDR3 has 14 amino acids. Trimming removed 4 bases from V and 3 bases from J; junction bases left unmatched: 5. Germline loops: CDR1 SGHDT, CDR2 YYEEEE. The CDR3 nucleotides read TGTGCCAGCAGCCTCAGGGGGCGATACACTGAAGCTTTCTTT. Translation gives CASSLRGRYTEAFF.

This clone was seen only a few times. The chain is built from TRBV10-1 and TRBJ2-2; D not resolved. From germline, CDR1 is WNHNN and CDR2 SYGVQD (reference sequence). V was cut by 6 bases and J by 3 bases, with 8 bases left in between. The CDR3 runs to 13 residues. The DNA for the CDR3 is TGCGCCAGCAGGCTAGATTACACCGGGGAGCTGTTTTTT. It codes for CASRLDYTGELFF.

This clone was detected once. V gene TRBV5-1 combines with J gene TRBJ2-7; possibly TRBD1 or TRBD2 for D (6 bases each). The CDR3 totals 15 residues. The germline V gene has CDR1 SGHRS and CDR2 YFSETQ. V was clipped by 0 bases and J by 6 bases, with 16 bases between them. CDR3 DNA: TGCGCCAGCAGCTTGGGAGGCGGGATCAGGGGCGAGCAGTACTTC. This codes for CASSLGGGIRGEQYF.

CDR3 in DNA: TGTGCCAGCAGCCCCTGGAGCGGGAGGGCCGGTGAGCAGTACTTC. Translated: CASSPWSGRAGEQYF. V and J are TRBV7-6 and TRBJ2-7, with 10 bases fitting TRBD2. V lost 5 bases, J lost 7 bases, and 11 bases stayed unmatched. Germline V gene sequence: CDR1 SGHVS, CDR2 FNYEAQ. This CDR3 comprises 15 residues. Filled out from reference TRBV7-6 and TRBJ2-7, the complete variable domain reads GAGVSQSPRYKVTKRGQDVALRCDPISGHVSLYWYRQALGQGPEFLTYFNYEAQQDKSGLPNDRFSAERPEGSISTLTIQRTEQRDSAMYRCASSPWSGRAGEQYFGPGTRLTVT.

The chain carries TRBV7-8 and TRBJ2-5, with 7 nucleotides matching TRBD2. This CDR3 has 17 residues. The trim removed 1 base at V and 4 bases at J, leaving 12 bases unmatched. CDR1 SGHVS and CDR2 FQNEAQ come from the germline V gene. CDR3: CASSLERVLVAGETQYF. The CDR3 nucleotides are TGTGCCAGCAGCTTAGAGAGAGTACTAGTAGCGGGAGAGACCCAGTACTTC.

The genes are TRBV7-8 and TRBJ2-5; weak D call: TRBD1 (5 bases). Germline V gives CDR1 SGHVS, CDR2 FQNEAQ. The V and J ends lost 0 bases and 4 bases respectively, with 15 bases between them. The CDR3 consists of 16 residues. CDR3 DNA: TGTGCCAGCAGCTTAGCGACAGACCAAGGCAGAGAGACCCAGTACTTC. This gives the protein CASSLATDQGRETQYF.

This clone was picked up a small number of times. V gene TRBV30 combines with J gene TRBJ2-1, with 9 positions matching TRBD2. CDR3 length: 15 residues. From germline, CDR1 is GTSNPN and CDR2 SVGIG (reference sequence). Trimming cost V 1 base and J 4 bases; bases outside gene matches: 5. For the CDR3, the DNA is TGTGCCTGGAGTGAGACTAGCGGAACTTACAATGAGCAGTTCTTC. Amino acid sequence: CAWSETSGTYNEQFF.

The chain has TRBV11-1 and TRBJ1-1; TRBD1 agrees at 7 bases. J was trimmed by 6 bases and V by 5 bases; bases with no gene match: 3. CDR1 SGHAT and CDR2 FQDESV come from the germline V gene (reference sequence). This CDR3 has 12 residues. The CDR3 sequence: CASSRDRAEAFF. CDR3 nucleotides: TGTGCCAGCAGCCGTGACAGGGCTGAAGCTTTCTTT. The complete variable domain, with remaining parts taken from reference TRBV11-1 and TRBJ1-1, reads EAEVAQSPRYKITEKSQAVAFWCDPISGHATLYWYRQILGQGPELLVQFQDESVVDDSQLPKDRFSAERLKGVDSTLKIQPAELGDSAMYLCASSRDRAEAFFGQGTRLTVV.

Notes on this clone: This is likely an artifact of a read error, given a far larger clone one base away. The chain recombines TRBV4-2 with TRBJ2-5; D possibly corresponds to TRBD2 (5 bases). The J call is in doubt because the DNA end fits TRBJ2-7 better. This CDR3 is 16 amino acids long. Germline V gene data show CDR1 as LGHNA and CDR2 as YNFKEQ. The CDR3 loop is CVSSQDPGGGSYEQYF. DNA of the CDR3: TGTGTCAGCAGCCAAGATCCCGGAGGTGGGTCCTACGAGCAGTACTTC.

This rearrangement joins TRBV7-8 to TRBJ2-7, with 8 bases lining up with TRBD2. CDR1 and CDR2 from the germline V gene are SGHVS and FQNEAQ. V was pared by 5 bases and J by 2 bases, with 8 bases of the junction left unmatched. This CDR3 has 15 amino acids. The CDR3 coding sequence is TGTGCCAGCAGCCTTCGGGAGGGCCGCACCTACGAGCAGTACTTC. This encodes CASSLREGRTYEQYF.

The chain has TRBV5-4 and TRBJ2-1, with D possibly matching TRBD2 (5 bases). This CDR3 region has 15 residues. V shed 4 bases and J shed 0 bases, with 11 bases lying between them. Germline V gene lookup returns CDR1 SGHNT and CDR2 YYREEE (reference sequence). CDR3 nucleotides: TGTGCCAGCAGCCCGGCGGGTCTCTCCTACAATGAGCAGTTCTTC. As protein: CASSPAGLSYNEQFF.

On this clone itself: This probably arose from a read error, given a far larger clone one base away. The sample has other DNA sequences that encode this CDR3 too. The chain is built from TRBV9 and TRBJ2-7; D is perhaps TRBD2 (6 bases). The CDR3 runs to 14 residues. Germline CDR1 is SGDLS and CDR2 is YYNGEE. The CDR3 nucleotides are TGCGCCAGCAGCGCCGCTAGCGCCTCCTACGAGCAGTACTTC. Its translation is CASSAASASYEQYF.

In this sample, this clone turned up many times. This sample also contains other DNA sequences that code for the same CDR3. The CDR3 loop is CAWSTSTDTQYF. The CDR3, as DNA: TGTGCCTGGAGTACTAGCACAGATACGCAGTATTTT. The chain recombines TRBV30 with TRBJ2-3; D is unclear. The germline V gene encodes CDR1 GTSNPN and CDR2 SVGIG (reference sequence). CDR3 size: 12 residues. The germline V and J ends were trimmed by 2 bases and 0 bases, with 3 bases remaining between them.

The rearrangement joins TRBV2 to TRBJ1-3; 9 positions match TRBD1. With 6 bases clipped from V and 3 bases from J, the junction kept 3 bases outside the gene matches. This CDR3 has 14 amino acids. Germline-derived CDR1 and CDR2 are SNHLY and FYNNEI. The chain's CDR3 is CASRQGAFGNTIYF. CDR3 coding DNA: TGTGCCAGCAGACAGGGGGCGTTTGGAAACACCATATATTTT.